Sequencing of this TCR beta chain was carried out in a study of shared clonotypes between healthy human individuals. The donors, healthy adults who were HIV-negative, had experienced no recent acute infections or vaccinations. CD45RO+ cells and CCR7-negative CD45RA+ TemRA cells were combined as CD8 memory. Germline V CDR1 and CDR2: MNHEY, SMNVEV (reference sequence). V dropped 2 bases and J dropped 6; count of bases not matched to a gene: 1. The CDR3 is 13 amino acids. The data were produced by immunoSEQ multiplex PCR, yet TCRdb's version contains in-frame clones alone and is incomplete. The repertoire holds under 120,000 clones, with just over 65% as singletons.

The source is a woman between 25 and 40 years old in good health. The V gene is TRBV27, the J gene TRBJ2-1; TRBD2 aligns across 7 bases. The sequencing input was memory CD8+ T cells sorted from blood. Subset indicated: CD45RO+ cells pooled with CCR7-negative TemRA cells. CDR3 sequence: CASSLPSGNEQFF. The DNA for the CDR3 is TGTGCCAGCAGTTTACCTAGCGGCAATGAGCAGTTCTTC.